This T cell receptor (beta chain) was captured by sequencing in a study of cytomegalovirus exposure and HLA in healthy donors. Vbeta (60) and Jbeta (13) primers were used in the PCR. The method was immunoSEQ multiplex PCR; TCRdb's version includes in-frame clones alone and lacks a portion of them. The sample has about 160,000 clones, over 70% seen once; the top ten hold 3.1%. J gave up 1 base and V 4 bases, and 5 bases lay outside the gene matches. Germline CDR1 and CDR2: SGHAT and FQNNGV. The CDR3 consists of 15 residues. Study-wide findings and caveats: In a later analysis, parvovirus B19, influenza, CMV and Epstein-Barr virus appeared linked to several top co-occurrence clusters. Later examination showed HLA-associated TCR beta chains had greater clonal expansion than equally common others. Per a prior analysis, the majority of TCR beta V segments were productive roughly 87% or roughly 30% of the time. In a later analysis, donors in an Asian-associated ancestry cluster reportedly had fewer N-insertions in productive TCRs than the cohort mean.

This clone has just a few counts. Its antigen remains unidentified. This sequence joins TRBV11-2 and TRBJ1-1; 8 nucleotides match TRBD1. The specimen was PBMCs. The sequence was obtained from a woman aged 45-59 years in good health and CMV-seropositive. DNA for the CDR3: TGTGCCAGCAGCTCCCGACAGGGGCGGAACACTGAAGCTTTCTTT. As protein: CASSSRQGRNTEAFF.